This T cell receptor (beta chain) derives from a study of CD8 T cells in ankylosing spondylitis. Researchers built TCR beta libraries using quantitative 5'-RACE with molecular barcodes. MiXCR was run by TCRdb on the 5' RACE reads, yielding one entry per CDR3 protein. The table includes roughly 350,000 distinct CDR3 sequences, less than 9.5% detected once. This CDR3 has 10 residues. V lost 7 bases to trimming and J lost 6 bases, with 6 bases between them. Germline V CDR1 and CDR2: SNHLY, FYNNEI. Of note for this clonotype: The antigen remains unidentified.

Regarding the study as a whole: Characteristic, it appeared, of ankylosing spondylitis blood was a TCR beta motif of fewer than 10 highly homologous variants. Certain motif variants had earlier appeared in reactive arthritis synovial fluid and blood.

The source is a male donor with ankylosing spondylitis. Sequencing was done on a sample of blood, either unsorted or a sorted T cell fraction (not recorded which). The V call is TRBV2, the J call TRBJ1-2, with D maybe TRBD1 (6 bases). The CDR3 region has the DNA TGTGCCAGCAAGGGGGATGGCTACACCTTC. Protein: CASKGDGYTF.